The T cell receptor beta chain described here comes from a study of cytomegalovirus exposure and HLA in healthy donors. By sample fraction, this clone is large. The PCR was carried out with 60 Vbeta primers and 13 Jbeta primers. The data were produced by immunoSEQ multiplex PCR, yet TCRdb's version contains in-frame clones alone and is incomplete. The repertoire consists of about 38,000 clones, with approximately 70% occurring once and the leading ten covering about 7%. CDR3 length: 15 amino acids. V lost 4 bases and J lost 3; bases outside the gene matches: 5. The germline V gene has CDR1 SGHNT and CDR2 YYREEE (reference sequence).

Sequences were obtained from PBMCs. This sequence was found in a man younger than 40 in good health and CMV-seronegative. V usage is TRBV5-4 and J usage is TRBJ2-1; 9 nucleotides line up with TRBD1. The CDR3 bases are TGTGCCAGCAGCACCAACAGGGGGCTCTACAATGAGCAGTTCTTC. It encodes CASSTNRGLYNEQFF.